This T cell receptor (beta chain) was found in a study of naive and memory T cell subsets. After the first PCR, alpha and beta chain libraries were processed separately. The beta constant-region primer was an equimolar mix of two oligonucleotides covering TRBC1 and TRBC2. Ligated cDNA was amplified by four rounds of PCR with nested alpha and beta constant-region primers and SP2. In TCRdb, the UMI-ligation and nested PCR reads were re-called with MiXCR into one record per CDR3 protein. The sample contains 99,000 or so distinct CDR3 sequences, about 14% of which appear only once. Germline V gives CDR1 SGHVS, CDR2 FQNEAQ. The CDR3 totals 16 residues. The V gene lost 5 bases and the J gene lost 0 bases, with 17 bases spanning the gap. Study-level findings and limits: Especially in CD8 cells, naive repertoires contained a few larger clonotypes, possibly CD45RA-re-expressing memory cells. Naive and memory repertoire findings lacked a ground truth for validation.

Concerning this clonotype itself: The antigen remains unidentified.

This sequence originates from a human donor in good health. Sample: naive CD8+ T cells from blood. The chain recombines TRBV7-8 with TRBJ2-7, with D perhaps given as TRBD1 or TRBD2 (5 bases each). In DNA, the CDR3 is TGTGCCAGCAGCCAGCCCGGGGCAGGGAGCTCCTACGAGCAGTACTTC. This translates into CASSQPGAGSSYEQYF.